These 9 T cell receptor beta chains originate from one sample sequenced in a study of shared clonotypes between healthy human individuals. TCRdb's table, derived via immunoSEQ multiplex PCR, lists solely in-frame clones and lacks some. The sample gives around 530,000 clones, around 78% of which show up once; about 12% is in the top ten. Sequencing was performed on PBMCs. These receptors all stem from a woman aged 40 to 50 in good health. Some clones in this sample may be carry-over from other donors' samples.

Remarks on this clone: An end of the junction differs from the germline gene, which may be a read error. This chain links TRBV7-7 with TRBJ2-5; the match to TRBD2 covers 12 bases. The V gene's germline CDR1 is SSHAT and CDR2 FNYEAQ (reference sequence). This CDR3 has 16 amino acids. The CDR3 DNA reads as TGTGCTAGCAGCTTAGGGGGGCTAGCGGGAGGGGAGACCCAGTACTTC. Its protein is CASSLGGLAGGETQYF.

V gene TRBV5-1 combines with J gene TRBJ2-5; TRBD1 is a possible D gene (5 bases). V gave up 4 bases and J gave up 5 bases, with 15 bases separating them. CDR3 length equals 14 residues. From germline, CDR1 is SGHRS and CDR2 YFSETQ. CDR3 in amino acids: CASSPGQGWETQYF. In DNA form, the CDR3 reads TGCGCCAGCAGCCCAGGGCAGGGATGGGAGACCCAGTACTTC.

This chain joins TRBV27 and TRBJ2-3; 7 bases agree with TRBD2. The junction had 3 bases not matched to a gene; V was cut back by 9 bases and J by 0 bases. This CDR3 has 13 residues. Germline-derived CDR1 and CDR2 are MNHEY and SMNVEV (reference sequence). CDR3 amino acids: CASISGSTDTQYF. CDR3 sequence (DNA): TGTGCCAGTATTAGCGGGAGCACAGATACGCAGTATTTT.

The genes are TRBV7-9 and TRBJ2-5; 16 nucleotides agree with TRBD2. With V trimmed by 5 bases and J by 2 bases, 11 bases remained unmatched. CDR3 length: 19 residues. Germline CDR1 is SEHNR and CDR2 is FQNEAQ (reference sequence). The CDR3 protein is CASSMGLAGGSQPQETQYF. The DNA for the CDR3 is TGTGCCAGCAGCATGGGACTAGCGGGAGGGTCCCAACCACAAGAGACCCAGTACTTC.

The genes are TRBV2 and TRBJ2-1; 7 bases line up with TRBD2. With V trimmed by 7 bases and J by 2 bases, 5 bases remained unmatched. From germline, CDR1 is SNHLY and CDR2 FYNNEI. The CDR3 consists of 14 residues. The CDR3 nucleotides read TGTGCCAGCACTACCGGGGGGACCTACAATGAGCAGTTCTTC. Its translation is CASTTGGTYNEQFF.

The chain carries TRBV7-9 and TRBJ2-5; TRBD1 matches 7 bases. Germline V gene data show CDR1 as SEHNR and CDR2 as FQNEAQ (reference sequence). V dropped 5 bases and J dropped 0; count of bases not matched to a gene: 3. The CDR3 runs to 14 residues. The CDR3 spells CASSKDRNQETQYF. The CDR3 DNA reads as TGTGCCAGCAGCAAGGACAGGAACCAAGAGACCCAGTACTTC.

The chain links TRBV5-1 to TRBJ2-3, with D unresolved. This CDR3 has 13 residues. V lost 3 bases and J lost 1, with 6 bases in between. Germline V gene sequence: CDR1 SGHRS, CDR2 YFSETQ. This CDR3 reads CASSSVGTDTQYF. The CDR3 coding sequence is TGCGCCAGCAGCTCAGTTGGCACAGATACGCAGTATTTT.

This chain uses TRBV12-5 with TRBJ2-7, with D maybe TRBD2 (5 bases). Germline values: CDR1 LGHNT, CDR2 FRNRAP. V was pared by 4 bases and J by 2 bases, with 18 bases between. The CDR3 has 16 amino acids. The CDR3 reads CASGSQVGGETYEQYF. CDR3 coding DNA: TGTGCTAGTGGTTCCCAGGTTGGTGGGGAGACCTACGAGCAGTACTTC.

The chain is built from TRBV29-1 and TRBJ2-3, with 9 bases matching TRBD1. The CDR3 sequence is 13 residues long. From germline, CDR1 is SQVTM and CDR2 ANQGSEA. Trimming took 5 bases from V and 1 from J; bases not matched to a gene: 1. The CDR3 nucleotides read TGCAGCGTTTGGACAGGGGGCACAGATACGCAGTATTTT. Protein product: CSVWTGGTDTQYF.